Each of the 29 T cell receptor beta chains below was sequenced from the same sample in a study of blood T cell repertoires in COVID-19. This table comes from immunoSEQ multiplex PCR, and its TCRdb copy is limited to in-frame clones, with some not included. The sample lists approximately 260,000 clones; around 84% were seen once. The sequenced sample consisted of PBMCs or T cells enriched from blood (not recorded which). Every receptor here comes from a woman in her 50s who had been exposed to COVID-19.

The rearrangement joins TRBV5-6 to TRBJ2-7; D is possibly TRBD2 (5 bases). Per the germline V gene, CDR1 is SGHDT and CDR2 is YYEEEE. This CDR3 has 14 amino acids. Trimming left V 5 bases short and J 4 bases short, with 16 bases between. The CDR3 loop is CASSAGLTGYEQYF. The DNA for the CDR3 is TGTGCCAGCAGTGCGGGCCTCACGGGATACGAGCAGTACTTC.

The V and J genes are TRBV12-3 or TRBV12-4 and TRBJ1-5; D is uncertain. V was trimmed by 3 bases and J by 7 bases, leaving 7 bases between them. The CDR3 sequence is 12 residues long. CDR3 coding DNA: TGTGCCAGCAGTTTCGGAGTACAGCCCCAGCATTTT. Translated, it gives CASSFGVQPQHF.

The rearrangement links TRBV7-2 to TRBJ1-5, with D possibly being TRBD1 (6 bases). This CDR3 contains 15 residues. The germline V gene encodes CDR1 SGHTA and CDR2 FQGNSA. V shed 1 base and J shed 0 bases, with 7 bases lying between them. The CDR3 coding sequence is TGTGCCAGCAGCTTAGTACAGGGTAGCAATCAGCCCCAGCATTTT. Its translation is CASSLVQGSNQPQHF.

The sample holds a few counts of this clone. CDR3: CASSQETSGGTDTQYF. DNA of the CDR3: TGCGCCAGCAGCCAAGAGACTAGCGGGGGTACAGATACGCAGTATTTT. V is TRBV4-1 and J is TRBJ2-3; 12 bases map to TRBD2. CDR1 is MGHRA and CDR2 is YSYEKL in the germline V gene. This CDR3 contains 16 residues. Germline trimming cut 0 bases from V and 3 bases from J; bases unmatched to any gene: 1.

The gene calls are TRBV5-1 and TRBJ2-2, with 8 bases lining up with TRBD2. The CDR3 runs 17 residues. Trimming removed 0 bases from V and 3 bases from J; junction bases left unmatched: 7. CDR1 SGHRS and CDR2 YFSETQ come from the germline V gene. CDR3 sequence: CASSLVLRGDHTGELFF. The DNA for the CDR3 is TGCGCCAGCAGCTTGGTTCTGCGGGGGGACCACACCGGGGAGCTGTTTTTT. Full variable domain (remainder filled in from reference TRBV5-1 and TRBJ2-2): KAGVTQTPRYLIKTRGQQVTLSCSPISGHRSVSWYQQTPGQGLQFLFEYFSETQRNKGNFPGRFSGRQFSNSRSEMNVSTLELGDSALYLCASSLVLRGDHTGELFFGEGSRLTVL.

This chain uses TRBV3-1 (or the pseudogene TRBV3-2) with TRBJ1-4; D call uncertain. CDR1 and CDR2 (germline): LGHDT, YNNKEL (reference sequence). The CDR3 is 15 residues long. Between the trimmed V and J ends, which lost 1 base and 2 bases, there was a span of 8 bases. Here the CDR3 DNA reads TGTGCCAGCAGCCAAGGGAGCGCCACTAATGAAAAACTGTTTTTT. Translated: CASSQGSATNEKLFF.

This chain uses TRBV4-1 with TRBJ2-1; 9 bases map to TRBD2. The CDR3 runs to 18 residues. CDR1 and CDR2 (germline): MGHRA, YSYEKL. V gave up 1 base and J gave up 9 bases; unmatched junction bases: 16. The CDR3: CASSQVLSGLAGRGEQFF. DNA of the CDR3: TGCGCCAGCAGCCAAGTTCTCTCTGGTCTAGCGGGGCGGGGTGAGCAGTTCTTC.

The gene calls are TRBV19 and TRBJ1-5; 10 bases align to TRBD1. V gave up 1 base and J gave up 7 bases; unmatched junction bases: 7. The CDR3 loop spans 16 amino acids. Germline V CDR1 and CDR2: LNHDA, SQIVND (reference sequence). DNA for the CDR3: TGTGCCAGTAGTATAGCGGGACAGGGGCGGCAGCAGCCCCAGCATTTT. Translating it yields CASSIAGQGRQQPQHF.

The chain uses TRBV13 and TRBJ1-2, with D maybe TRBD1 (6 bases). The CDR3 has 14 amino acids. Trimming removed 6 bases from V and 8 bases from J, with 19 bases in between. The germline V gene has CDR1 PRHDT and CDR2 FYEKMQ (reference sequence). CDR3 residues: CASSYSGVAVGYTF. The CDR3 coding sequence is TGTGCCAGCAGTTACTCAGGGGTTGCCGTGGGCTACACCTTC.

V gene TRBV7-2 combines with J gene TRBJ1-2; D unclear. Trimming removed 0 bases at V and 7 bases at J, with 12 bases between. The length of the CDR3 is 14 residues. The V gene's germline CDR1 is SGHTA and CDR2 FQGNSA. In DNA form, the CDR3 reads TGTGCCAGCAGCTTAGCGCTTGGGGAGGGTGGCTACACCTTC. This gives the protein CASSLALGEGGYTF.

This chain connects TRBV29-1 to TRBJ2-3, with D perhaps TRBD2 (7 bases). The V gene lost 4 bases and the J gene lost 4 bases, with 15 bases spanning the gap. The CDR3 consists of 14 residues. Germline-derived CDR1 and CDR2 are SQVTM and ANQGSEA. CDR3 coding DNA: TGCAGCGTTGTTATGTGGGGGGGCGCAGATACGCAGTATTTT. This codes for CSVVMWGGADTQYF.

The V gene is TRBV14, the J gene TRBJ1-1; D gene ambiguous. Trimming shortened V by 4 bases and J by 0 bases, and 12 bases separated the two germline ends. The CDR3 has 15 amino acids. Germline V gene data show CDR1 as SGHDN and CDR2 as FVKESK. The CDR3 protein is CASSLLGSLNTEAFF. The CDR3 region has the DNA TGTGCCAGCAGCCTTTTGGGCAGTTTGAACACTGAAGCTTTCTTT.

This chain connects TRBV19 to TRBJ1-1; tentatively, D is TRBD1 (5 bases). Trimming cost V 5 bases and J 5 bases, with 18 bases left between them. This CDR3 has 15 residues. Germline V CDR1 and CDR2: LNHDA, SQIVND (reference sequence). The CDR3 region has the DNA TGTGCCAGTAGTTTAGGGAGGGGCCTGATGACTGAAGCTTTCTTT. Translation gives CASSLGRGLMTEAFF.

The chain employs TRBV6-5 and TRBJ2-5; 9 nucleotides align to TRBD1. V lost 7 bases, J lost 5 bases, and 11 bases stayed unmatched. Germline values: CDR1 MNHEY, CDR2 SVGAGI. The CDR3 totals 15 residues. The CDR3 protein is CASNFQDRGFETQYF. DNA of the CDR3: TGTGCCAGCAACTTCCAGGACAGGGGTTTTGAGACCCAGTACTTC.

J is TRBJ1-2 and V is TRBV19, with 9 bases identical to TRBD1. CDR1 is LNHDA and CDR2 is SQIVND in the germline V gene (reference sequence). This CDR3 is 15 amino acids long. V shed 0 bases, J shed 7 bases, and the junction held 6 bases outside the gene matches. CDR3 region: CASSIDGQGKAGYTF. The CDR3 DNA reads TGTGCCAGTAGTATAGATGGACAGGGGAAAGCTGGCTACACCTTC.

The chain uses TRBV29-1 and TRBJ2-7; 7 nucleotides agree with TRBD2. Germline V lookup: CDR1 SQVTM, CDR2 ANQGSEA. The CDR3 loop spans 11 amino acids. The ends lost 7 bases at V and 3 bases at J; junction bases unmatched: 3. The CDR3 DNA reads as TGCAGCGGCCGGGACTACTACGAGCAGTACTTC. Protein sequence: CSGRDYYEQYF.

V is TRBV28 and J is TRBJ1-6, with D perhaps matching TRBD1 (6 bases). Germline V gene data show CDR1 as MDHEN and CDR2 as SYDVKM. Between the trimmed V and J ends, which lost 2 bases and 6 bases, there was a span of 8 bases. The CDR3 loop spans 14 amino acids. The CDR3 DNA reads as TGTGCCAGCAGTTTAGACAGGCCTAATTCACCCCTCCACTTT. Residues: CASSLDRPNSPLHF.

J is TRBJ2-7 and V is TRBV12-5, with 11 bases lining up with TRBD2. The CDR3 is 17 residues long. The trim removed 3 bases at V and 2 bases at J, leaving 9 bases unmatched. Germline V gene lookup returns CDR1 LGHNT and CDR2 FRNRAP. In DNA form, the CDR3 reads TGTGCTAGTGGTTTCCCCGTACTAGCGGGGGAACCCTACGAGCAGTACTTC. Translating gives CASGFPVLAGEPYEQYF.

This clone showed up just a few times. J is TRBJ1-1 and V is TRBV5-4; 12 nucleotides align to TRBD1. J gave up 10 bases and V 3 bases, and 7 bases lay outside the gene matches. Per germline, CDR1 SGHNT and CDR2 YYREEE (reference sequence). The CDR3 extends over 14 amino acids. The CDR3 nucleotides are TGTGCCAGCAGCTCCCGGGACAGGGGGCGAATAGCTTTCTTT. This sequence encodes CASSSRDRGRIAFF.

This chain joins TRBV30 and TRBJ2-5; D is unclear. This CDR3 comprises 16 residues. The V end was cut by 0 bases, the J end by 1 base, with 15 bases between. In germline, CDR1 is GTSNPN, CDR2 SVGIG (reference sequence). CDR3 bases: TGTGCCTGGAGTGTGTCGCCGCGACTCATCCAAGAGACCCAGTACTTC. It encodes CAWSVSPRLIQETQYF.

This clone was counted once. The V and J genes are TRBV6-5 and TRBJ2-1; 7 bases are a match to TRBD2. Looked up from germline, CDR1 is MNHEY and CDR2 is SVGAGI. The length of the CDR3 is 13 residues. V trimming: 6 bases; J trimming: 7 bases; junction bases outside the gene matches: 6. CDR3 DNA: TGTGCCAGCAGGCTTTCGGGGGGTAATGAGCAGTTCTTC. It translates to CASRLSGGNEQFF.

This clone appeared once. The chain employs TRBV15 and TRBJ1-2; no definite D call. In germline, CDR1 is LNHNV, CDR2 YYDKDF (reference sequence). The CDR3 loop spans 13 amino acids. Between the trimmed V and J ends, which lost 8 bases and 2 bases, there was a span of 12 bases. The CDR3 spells CATSLGLNYGYTF. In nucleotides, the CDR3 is TGTGCCACCTCCTTGGGCCTAAACTATGGCTACACCTTC.

The CDR3 loop is CASSFEGGGRTF. The CDR3 DNA reads as TGTGCCAGCAGCTTCGAGGGCGGCGGAAGGACCTTC. This chain links TRBV7-9 with TRBJ1-2; D remains unclear. Trimming stripped 3 bases from V and 14 bases from J, with 16 bases between. CDR3 size: 12 residues. Germline-derived CDR1 and CDR2 are SEHNR and FQNEAQ (reference sequence). Full variable domain (remainder filled in from reference TRBV7-9 and TRBJ1-2): DTGVSQNPRHKITKRGQNVTFRCDPISEHNRLYWYRQTLGQGPEFLTYFQNEAQLEKSRLLSDRFSAERPKGSFSTLEIQRTEQGDSAMYLCASSFEGGGRTFGSGTRLTVV.

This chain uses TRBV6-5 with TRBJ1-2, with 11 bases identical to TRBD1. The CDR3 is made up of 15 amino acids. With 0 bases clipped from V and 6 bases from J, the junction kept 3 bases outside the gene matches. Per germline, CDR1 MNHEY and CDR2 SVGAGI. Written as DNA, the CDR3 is TGTGCCAGCAGTTACTCGTGGACAGGGGGCGATGGCTACACCTTC. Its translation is CASSYSWTGGDGYTF.

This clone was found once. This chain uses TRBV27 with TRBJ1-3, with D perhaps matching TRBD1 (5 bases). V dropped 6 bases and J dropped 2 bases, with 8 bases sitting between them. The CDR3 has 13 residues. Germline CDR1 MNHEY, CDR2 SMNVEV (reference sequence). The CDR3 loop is CASSPGTGNTIYF. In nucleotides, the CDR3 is TGTGCCAGCAGCCCAGGGACTGGAAACACCATATATTTT.

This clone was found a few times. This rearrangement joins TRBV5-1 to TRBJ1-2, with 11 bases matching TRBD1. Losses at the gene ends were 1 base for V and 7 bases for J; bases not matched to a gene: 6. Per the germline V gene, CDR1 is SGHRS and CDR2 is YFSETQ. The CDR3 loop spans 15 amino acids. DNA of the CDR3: TGCGCCAGCAGCTTGCGAGGACAGGGGGCGGTTGGCTACACCTTC. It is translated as CASSLRGQGAVGYTF.

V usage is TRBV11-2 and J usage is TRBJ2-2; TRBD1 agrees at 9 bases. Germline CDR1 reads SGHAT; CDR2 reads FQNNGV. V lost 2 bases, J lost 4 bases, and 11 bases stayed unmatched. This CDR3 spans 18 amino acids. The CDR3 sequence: CASSLLLTTTGGTGELFF. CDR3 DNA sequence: TGTGCCAGCAGCTTACTATTAACAACGACAGGGGGCACCGGGGAGCTGTTTTTT.

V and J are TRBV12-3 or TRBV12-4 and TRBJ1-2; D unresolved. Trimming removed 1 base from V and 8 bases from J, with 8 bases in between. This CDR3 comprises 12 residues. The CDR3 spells CASSLVSRGYTF. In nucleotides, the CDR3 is TGTGCCAGCAGTTTAGTGAGTCGAGGCTACACCTTC.

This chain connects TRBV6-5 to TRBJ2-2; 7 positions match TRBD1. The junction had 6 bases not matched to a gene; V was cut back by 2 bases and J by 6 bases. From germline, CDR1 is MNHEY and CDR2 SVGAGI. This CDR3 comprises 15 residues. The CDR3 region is CASSYATGFAGELFF. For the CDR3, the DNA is TGTGCCAGCAGTTACGCGACAGGGTTCGCCGGGGAGCTGTTTTTT.